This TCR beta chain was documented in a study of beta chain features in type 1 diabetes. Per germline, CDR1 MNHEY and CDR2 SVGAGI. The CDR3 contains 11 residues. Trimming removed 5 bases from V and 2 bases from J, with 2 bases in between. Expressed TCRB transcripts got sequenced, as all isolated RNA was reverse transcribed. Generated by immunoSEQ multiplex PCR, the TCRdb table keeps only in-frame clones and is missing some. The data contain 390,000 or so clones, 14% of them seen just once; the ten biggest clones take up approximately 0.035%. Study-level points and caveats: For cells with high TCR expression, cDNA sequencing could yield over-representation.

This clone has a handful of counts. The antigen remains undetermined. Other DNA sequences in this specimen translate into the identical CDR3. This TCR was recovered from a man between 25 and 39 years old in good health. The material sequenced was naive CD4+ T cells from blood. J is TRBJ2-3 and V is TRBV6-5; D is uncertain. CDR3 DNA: TGTGCCAGCAGTCTCACAGATACGCAGTATTTT. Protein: CASSLTDTQYF.